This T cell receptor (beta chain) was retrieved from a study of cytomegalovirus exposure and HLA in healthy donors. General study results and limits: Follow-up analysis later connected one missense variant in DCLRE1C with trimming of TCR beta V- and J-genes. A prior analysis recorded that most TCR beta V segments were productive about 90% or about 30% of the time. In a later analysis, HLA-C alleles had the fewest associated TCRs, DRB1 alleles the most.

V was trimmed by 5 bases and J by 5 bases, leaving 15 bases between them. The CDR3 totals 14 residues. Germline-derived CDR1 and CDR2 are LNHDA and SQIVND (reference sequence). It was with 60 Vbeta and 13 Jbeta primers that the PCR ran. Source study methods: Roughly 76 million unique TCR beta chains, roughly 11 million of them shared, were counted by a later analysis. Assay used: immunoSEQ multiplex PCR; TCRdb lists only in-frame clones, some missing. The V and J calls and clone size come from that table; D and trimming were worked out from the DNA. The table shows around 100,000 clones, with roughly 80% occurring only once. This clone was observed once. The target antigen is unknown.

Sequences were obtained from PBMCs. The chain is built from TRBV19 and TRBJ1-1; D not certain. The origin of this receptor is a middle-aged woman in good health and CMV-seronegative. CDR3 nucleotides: TGTGCCAGTAGTCCCGGTAGCGAGGGAACTGAAGCTTTCTTT. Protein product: CASSPGSEGTEAFF.